The 30 T cell receptor beta chains presented below share a single source sample, sequenced in a study of blood T cell repertoires in COVID-19. The assay was immunoSEQ multiplex PCR, and TCRdb's table has in-frame clones only and misses some. Among about 250,000 clones listed, roughly 88% were seen once. The sequenced sample consisted of peripheral blood. These receptors all come from a woman in her twenties or thirties with acute or convalescent COVID-19.

The chain has TRBV6-2 or TRBV6-3 and TRBJ2-2; 10 nucleotides match TRBD2. The germline gives CDR1 MNHEY, CDR2 SVGEGT. The CDR3 is 16 residues long. V was clipped by 6 bases and J by 6 bases; unmatched bases: 10. The CDR3 region has the DNA TGTGCCAGCAGCACCACTAGCGGGAAGAGGGCCGGGGAGCTGTTTTTT. This translates into CASSTTSGKRAGELFF.

The chain combines TRBV12-5 with TRBJ2-5; tentatively, D is TRBD2 (5 bases). This CDR3 has 12 amino acids. Looked up from germline, CDR1 is LGHNT and CDR2 is FRNRAP. The germline V and J ends were trimmed by 4 bases and 4 bases, with 7 bases remaining between them. The CDR3, as DNA: TGTGCTAGTGGTTCCGGACTAGAGACCCAGTACTTC. It encodes CASGSGLETQYF.

With respect to this clone: Other DNA variants within this sample encode the same CDR3. The V call is TRBV4-3, the J call TRBJ2-2; 8 nucleotides match TRBD2. The J segment lost 4 bases and the V segment lost 2 bases, leaving 0 bases of the junction unmatched. The CDR3 has 14 residues. Germline V gene data show CDR1 as LGHNA and CDR2 as YSLEER. CDR3 sequence reads: CASSQLAGTGELFF. The DNA of the CDR3 is TGCGCCAGCAGCCAACTAGCGGGCACCGGGGAGCTGTTTTTT.

CDR3 sequence: CASSWSSGSWTDTQYF. DNA for the CDR3: TGTGCCAGCAGCTGGTCGAGCGGGAGTTGGACAGATACGCAGTATTTT. V usage is TRBV5-4 and J usage is TRBJ2-3; TRBD2 matches 8 bases. CDR1 is SGHNT, CDR2 YYREEE, per germline (reference sequence). The V segment lost 3 bases and the J segment 3 bases; nucleotides outside the gene matches: 9. This CDR3 comprises 16 residues.

The chain carries TRBV6-2 or TRBV6-3 and TRBJ2-5, with a possible D match to TRBD1 (5 bases). This CDR3 is built from 13 residues. Trimming took 0 bases from V and 5 from J, leaving 7 bases between them. From germline, CDR1 is MNHEY and CDR2 SVGEGT. CDR3 amino acids: CASSYSGRETQYF. As DNA, the CDR3 is TGTGCCAGCAGTTACTCGGGGCGGGAGACCCAGTACTTC.

The chain is built from TRBV18 and TRBJ2-7; a weak D match, TRBD2 (8 bases). With 3 bases removed from V and 7 bases from J, the gap between germline ends came to 16 bases. The CDR3 consists of 14 residues. Looked up from germline, CDR1 is KGHSH and CDR2 is LQKENI. The CDR3 protein is CASSPTGAGGEQYF. The CDR3 nucleotides read TGTGCCAGCTCACCTACAGGGGCGGGAGGTGAGCAGTACTTC.

The rearrangement links TRBV29-1 to TRBJ2-5; maybe TRBD1 (6 bases). V lost 4 bases, J lost 4 bases, and 13 bases lay in between. The CDR3 spans 13 residues. The V gene's germline CDR1 is SQVTM and CDR2 ANQGSEA. In DNA, the CDR3 is TGCAGCGTTGGTGTCAGGGGTACAGAGACCCAGTACTTC. Protein product: CSVGVRGTETQYF.

The chain joins TRBV5-1 to TRBJ1-2, with TRBD1 identical over 10 bases. This CDR3 contains 16 residues. Germline assignment: CDR1 SGHRS and CDR2 YFSETQ. V was pared by 7 bases and J by 7 bases, with 16 bases of the junction left unmatched. The CDR3 nucleotides read TGCGCCAGCCGGGATCTTTCGACAGGGGGCTTGGTTGGCTACACCTTC. Translating it yields CASRDLSTGGLVGYTF.

This clone occurred a few times. The genes are TRBV12-3 or TRBV12-4 and TRBJ1-4, with TRBD1 as a possible D gene (6 bases). CDR3 length equals 13 residues. V dropped 0 bases and J dropped 8 bases, with 7 bases sitting between them. The CDR3 coding sequence is TGTGCCAGCAGTTTAGCGGGGACAGAAAAACTGTTTTTT. It translates to CASSLAGTEKLFF.

The chain uses TRBV5-8 and TRBJ2-7; tentatively, D is TRBD2 (6 bases). Germline V gene data show CDR1 as SGHTS and CDR2 as YDEGEE. The CDR3 contains 15 residues. The V end was cut by 6 bases, the J end by 3 bases, with 19 bases between. CDR3 sequence reads: CASTDVGEDFYEQYF. CDR3 sequence (DNA): TGTGCCAGCACTGATGTGGGGGAGGACTTCTACGAGCAGTACTTC.

Worth noting for this clone: The junction shows a germline mismatch at one end, possibly a read error. The genes are TRBV7-9 and TRBJ2-7; the match to TRBD2 covers 9 bases. The CDR3 length is 11 residues. Germline V lookup: CDR1 SEHNR, CDR2 FQNEAQ (reference sequence). This chain's CDR3 is CASSSTSGPTF. CDR3 nucleotide sequence: TGTGCCAGCAGCTCGACTAGCGGCCCGACCTTC.

This chain connects TRBV5-1 to TRBJ2-3; 7 bases map to TRBD2. The CDR3 is 14 amino acids. Germline V gene sequence: CDR1 SGHRS, CDR2 YFSETQ. V dropped 5 bases and J dropped 4; count of bases not matched to a gene: 7. The CDR3: CASSSGGGPDTQYF. The CDR3 DNA is TGCGCCAGCAGTTCGGGAGGCGGCCCAGATACGCAGTATTTT.

The genes are TRBV5-1 and TRBJ1-1; D ambiguous. CDR1 and CDR2 (germline): SGHRS, YFSETQ. V was pared by 3 bases and J by 5 bases, with 11 bases between. CDR3 size: 13 residues. DNA of the CDR3: TGCGCCAGCAGCTCGGGATGGGGAACTGAAGCTTTCTTT. This translates into CASSSGWGTEAFF.

V and J are TRBV19 and TRBJ2-2; D is uncertain. V lost 5 bases to trimming and J lost 7 bases, with 11 bases between them. CDR3 length equals 13 residues. Germline values: CDR1 LNHDA, CDR2 SQIVND (reference sequence). The CDR3 region has the DNA TGTGCCAGTAGTTTGACATCCGGCGGGGAGCTGTTTTTT. The encoded protein is CASSLTSGGELFF. Filled out from reference TRBV19 and TRBJ2-2, the complete variable domain reads DGGITQSPKYLFRKEGQNVTLSCEQNLNHDAMYWYRQDPGQGLRLIYYSQIVNDFQKGDIAEGYSVSREKKESFPLTVTSAQKNPTAFYLCASSLTSGGELFFGEGSRLTVL.

The chain has TRBV27 and TRBJ1-1; 7 positions match TRBD1. The germline gives CDR1 MNHEY, CDR2 SMNVEV (reference sequence). The CDR3 has 12 residues. J was trimmed by 5 bases and V by 7 bases; bases with no gene match: 4. CDR3 in amino acids: CASTAGGTEAFF. CDR3 coding DNA: TGTGCCAGCACCGCAGGGGGGACTGAAGCTTTCTTT.

This chain links TRBV30 with TRBJ1-6; 10 nucleotides match TRBD1. CDR3 size: 16 residues. The V segment lost 1 base and the J segment 9 bases; nucleotides outside the gene matches: 9. Looked up from germline, CDR1 is GTSNPN and CDR2 is SVGIG (reference sequence). CDR3 protein: CAWSARTGGNSSPLHF. The CDR3 DNA sequence: TGTGCCTGGAGTGCCCGGACAGGGGGGAACAGTTCACCCCTCCACTTT.

The V call is TRBV9, the J call TRBJ1-2; D might be TRBD1 (6 bases). Trimming took 9 bases from V and 1 from J, leaving 10 bases between them. The CDR3 is made up of 12 amino acids. CDR1 SGDLS and CDR2 YYNGEE come from the germline V gene. The CDR3 coding sequence is TGTGCCAAGGACAGACTTAACTATGGCTACACCTTC. Amino acid sequence: CAKDRLNYGYTF.

The chain employs TRBV5-1 and TRBJ1-1, with D unclear. The V end was cut by 1 base, the J end by 2 bases, with 9 bases between. The CDR3 length is 14 residues. Germline CDR1 SGHRS, CDR2 YFSETQ. CDR3 bases: TGCGCCAGCAGCTTGCTGGCCCCCAACACTGAAGCTTTCTTT. It encodes CASSLLAPNTEAFF.

The gene calls are TRBV20-1 and TRBJ2-5; TRBD2 might be the D (5 bases). Per the germline V gene, CDR1 is DFQATT and CDR2 is SNEGSKA (reference sequence). Trimming removed 3 bases from V and 5 bases from J, with 10 bases in between. There are 12 residues in the CDR3. The DNA of the CDR3 is TGCAGTGCTAGTTCGGGGTTGGAGACCCAGTACTTC. It codes for CSASSGLETQYF.

This chain joins TRBV19 and TRBJ2-3; 8 bases align to TRBD1. Per germline, CDR1 LNHDA and CDR2 SQIVND (reference sequence). The J segment lost 0 bases and the V segment lost 6 bases, leaving 2 bases of the junction unmatched. CDR3 length: 14 residues. This CDR3 reads CASRDRASTDTQYF. The CDR3 DNA follows: TGTGCCAGTAGGGACAGGGCTAGCACAGATACGCAGTATTTT.

V and J are TRBV4-1 and TRBJ2-1; 8 bases match TRBD2. V shed 4 bases, J shed 3 bases, and the junction held 5 bases outside the gene matches. Germline CDR1 is MGHRA and CDR2 is YSYEKL. This CDR3 contains 15 residues. Written as DNA, the CDR3 is TGCGCCAGCAGCCCAACTAGCGGCCTCTACAATGAGCAGTTCTTC. It specifies CASSPTSGLYNEQFF.

This clone came up once. The gene calls are TRBV7-9 and TRBJ2-5, with 7 bases lining up with TRBD1. The junction had 7 bases not matched to a gene; V was cut back by 1 base and J by 5 bases. Germline CDR1 SEHNR, CDR2 FQNEAQ (reference sequence). The CDR3 consists of 15 residues. The CDR3 here is CASSLGTGEGETQYF. CDR3 DNA sequence: TGTGCCAGCAGCTTAGGGACAGGCGAGGGGGAGACCCAGTACTTC.

The CDR3 here is CASSSPGQNYGYTF. DNA for the CDR3: TGTGCCAGCAGCTCACCGGGACAGAACTATGGCTACACCTTC. V is TRBV5-4 and J is TRBJ1-2, with 7 positions matching TRBD1. CDR1 SGHNT and CDR2 YYREEE come from the germline V gene (reference sequence). V shed 3 bases and J 2 bases; nucleotides not matched to a gene: 4. CDR3 length: 14 residues.

A single count supports this clone. The rearrangement uses TRBV9 and TRBJ2-1; TRBD2 aligns across 14 bases. V lost 0 bases to trimming and J lost 5 bases; unmatched junction nucleotides: 1. Germline CDR1 is SGDLS and CDR2 is YYNGEE. This CDR3 spans 16 amino acids. CDR3 bases: TGTGCCAGCAGCGTAGGACTAGCGGGAGGGGACAATGAGCAGTTCTTC. Its protein is CASSVGLAGGDNEQFF.

This rearrangement joins TRBV7-8 to TRBJ2-7; 9 bases map to TRBD2. The CDR3 has 14 residues. V was pared by 6 bases and J by 2 bases, with 5 bases of the junction left unmatched. Germline V gene data show CDR1 as SGHVS and CDR2 as FQNEAQ. The CDR3, as DNA: TGTGCCAGCAGAAAGACTAGCGGTACCTACGAGCAGTACTTC. The encoded protein is CASRKTSGTYEQYF. Full variable domain (remainder filled in from reference TRBV7-8 and TRBJ2-7): GAGVSQSPRYKVAKRGQDVALRCDPISGHVSLFWYQQALGQGPEFLTYFQNEAQLDKSGLPSDRFFAERPEGSVSTLKIQRTQQEDSAVYLCASRKTSGTYEQYFGPGTRLTVT.

This chain uses TRBV10-3 with TRBJ1-4, with D unclear. CDR1 is ENHRY, CDR2 SYGVKD, per germline. V was clipped by 1 base and J by 0 bases, with 3 bases between them. The CDR3 consists of 14 residues. For the CDR3, the DNA is TGTGCCATCAGTGAGTTAGCAACTAATGAAAAACTGTTTTTT. Protein sequence: CAISELATNEKLFF.

The chain has TRBV5-1 and TRBJ2-7; D not resolved. V lost 0 bases, J lost 4 bases, and 8 bases lay in between. Germline V gives CDR1 SGHRS, CDR2 YFSETQ. This CDR3 is built from 13 residues. The CDR3 coding sequence is TGCGCCAGCAGCTTGGGTTTCGGGTACGAGCAGTACTTC. Amino acid sequence: CASSLGFGYEQYF.

The rearrangement uses TRBV19 and TRBJ2-5; 14 bases line up with TRBD2. Germline CDR1 and CDR2: LNHDA and SQIVND (reference sequence). With V trimmed by 2 bases and J by 4 bases, 3 bases remained unmatched. This CDR3 spans 16 amino acids. The CDR3 sequence: CASSIRGTSGRETQYF. The DNA for the CDR3 is TGTGCCAGTAGTATAAGGGGGACTAGCGGGAGAGAGACCCAGTACTTC.

The rearrangement joins TRBV7-6 to TRBJ2-3; D unresolved. The CDR3 runs to 12 residues. Trimming took off 1 base at V and 6 bases at J, with 5 bases between the two ends. CDR1 is SGHVS and CDR2 is FNYEAQ in the germline V gene. The CDR3 coding sequence is TGTGCCAGCAGCTTAGTACAGGATACGCAGTATTTT. Its protein product is CASSLVQDTQYF. Combining the CDR3 with reference TRBV7-6 and TRBJ2-3 gives the whole variable domain GAGVSQSPRYKVTKRGQDVALRCDPISGHVSLYWYRQALGQGPEFLTYFNYEAQQDKSGLPNDRFSAERPEGSISTLTIQRTEQRDSAMYRCASSLVQDTQYFGPGTRLTVL.

The rearrangement links TRBV5-1 to TRBJ1-2; 8 nucleotides match TRBD1. V lost 0 bases, J lost 4 bases, and 17 bases stayed unmatched. The germline gives CDR1 SGHRS, CDR2 YFSETQ. The CDR3 sequence is 19 residues long. CDR3 sequence: CASSLGLLASVTGVYGYTF. CDR3 bases: TGCGCCAGCAGCTTGGGGTTGTTGGCGTCAGTGACAGGGGTCTATGGCTACACCTTC.